The next 6 T cell receptor beta chains were all read from a single sample in a study of vaccination and CD4 T cells after COVID-19. Time point given: late sampling 161 to 241 days after vaccination in a few convalescent patients. Treatment noted: approximately 11-day PBMC culture with coronavirus spike peptide pools or control peptides (ViraFEST assay). Cultured CD4+ T cell DNA underwent sequencing with the Oncomine TCR Beta short-read assay. TCRdb reprocessed the PCR reads via MiXCR and lists one record per CDR3 protein. The table has about 16,000 distinct CDR3 sequences, around 50% seen once. No antigen is known for these receptors. Sequences were derived from CD4+ T cells from blood, cultured in vitro, sampled about 7 months after SARS-CoV-2 vaccination. The receptors here all came from a human donor who had recovered from COVID-19.

This clonotype was recorded a few times. V is TRBV24-1 and J is TRBJ2-7, with 8 bases fitting TRBD1. The J segment lost 5 bases and the V segment lost 3 bases, leaving 5 bases of the junction unmatched. Germline lookup yields CDR1 KGHDR and CDR2 SFDVKD. This CDR3 has 14 amino acids. CDR3 amino acids: CATSDIDRGHEQYF. CDR3 DNA: TGTGCCACCAGTGATATAGACAGGGGTCACGAGCAGTACTTC.

CDR3 nucleotide sequence: TGTGCCAGCAGCTTATATTTAGCGGGAGGAAATGAGCAGTTCTTC. This encodes CASSLYLAGGNEQFF. V gene TRBV7-9 combines with J gene TRBJ2-1; TRBD2 aligns across 10 bases. The length of the CDR3 is 15 residues. From germline, CDR1 is SEHNR and CDR2 FQNEAQ (reference sequence). Trimming at V came to 2 bases and at J to 7 bases, leaving 5 bases not matched to a gene.

This chain joins TRBV20-1 and TRBJ1-2; D is unclear. V was cut by 1 base and J by 0 bases, with 12 bases left in between. Per the germline V gene, CDR1 is DFQATT and CDR2 is SNEGSKA (reference sequence). The CDR3 extends over 15 amino acids. CDR3: CSARGVPGANYGYTF. The CDR3 DNA reads as TGCAGTGCTAGAGGAGTTCCGGGAGCTAACTATGGCTACACCTTC.

The V gene is TRBV20-1, the J gene TRBJ2-3; the match to TRBD1 covers 7 bases. V lost 4 bases to trimming and J lost 3 bases; unmatched junction nucleotides: 7. From germline, CDR1 is DFQATT and CDR2 SNEGSKA (reference sequence). The CDR3 spans 14 residues. The CDR3 DNA sequence: TGCAGTGCTACCCTACCAGGGGGAACAGATACGCAGTATTTT. It is translated as CSATLPGGTDTQYF.

The chain joins TRBV1 to TRBJ2-3; the table's D gene call, TRBD1, was not cross checked with the DNA. TRBV1 is shown as a pseudogene. CDR3 size: 16 residues. CDR3 bases: TGCACCAGCAGCCAAGATTATCACCCTGGGGGGGATACGCAGTATTTT. Amino acids: CTSSQDYHPGGDTQYF.

This clonotype has only one observation. It is likely a read error: a sequence one base away is far more abundant. The gene calls are TRBV6-1 and TRBJ2-1, with 8 nucleotides matching TRBD2. This CDR3 region has 15 residues. Germline CDR1 reads MNHNS; CDR2 reads SASEGT. CDR3 region: CASGAGGTSSYEKYF. CDR3 sequence (DNA): TGTGCCAGCGGGGCGGGAGGCACTTCCTCCTACGAGAAGTACTTC.